Below are 21 T cell receptor beta chains sequenced from a single sample in a study of T cells in Graves' hyperthyroidism and ophthalmopathy. Researchers amplified the TCR beta CDR3 regions from RNA transcripts. First-round RT-PCR targeting the TCR CDR3 was performed with the HTBI primer set. A single record per CDR3 protein comes from TCRdb applying MiXCR to the multiplex PCR reads. The profile shows about 520,000 distinct CDR3 sequences, around a quarter of them singletons. Sequenced: blood. Every receptor here comes from a woman in her twenties or thirties with Graves' ophthalmopathy.

At least ten counts were recorded for this clonotype. The V and J genes are TRBV5-1 and TRBJ1-2; D may be TRBD1 (6 bases). Trimming shortened V by 4 bases and J by 7 bases, and 20 bases separated the two germline ends. The CDR3 length is 15 residues. In germline, CDR1 is SGHRS, CDR2 YFSETQ. DNA for the CDR3: TGCGCCAGCAGCGACACAACCACAGGGATCTCTGGCTACACCTTC. This codes for CASSDTTTGISGYTF.

This clonotype was seen many times. This rearrangement joins TRBV25-1 to TRBJ1-2; 9 bases map to TRBD1. J lost 4 bases, V lost 7 bases, and 7 bases had no gene match. The length of the CDR3 is 14 residues. Germline loops: CDR1 MGHDK, CDR2 SYGVNS. The CDR3 spells CASIGGTGFYGYTF. The DNA of the CDR3 is TGTGCCAGCATAGGAGGGACAGGGTTCTATGGCTACACCTTC.

CDR3 protein: CASMRTGGAVETQYF. The DNA of the CDR3 is TGTGCCAGCATGCGGACAGGGGGTGCCGTCGAGACCCAGTACTTC. The rearrangement links TRBV6-1 to TRBJ2-5; 10 nucleotides align to TRBD1. The ends lost 7 bases at V and 5 bases at J; junction bases unmatched: 10. The CDR3 extends over 15 amino acids. Germline-derived CDR1 and CDR2 are MNHNS and SASEGT.

This clonotype was seen ten or more times. The chain links TRBV20-1 to TRBJ2-5; D is uncertain. Deletions cut 4 bases from V and 0 bases from J, with 0 bases between. CDR1 is DFQATT, CDR2 SNEGSKA, per germline (reference sequence). This CDR3 is built from 10 residues. CDR3 bases: TGCAGTGCTAACCAAGAGACCCAGTACTTC. This translates into CSANQETQYF.

This clonotype was detected many times. The V gene is TRBV7-9, the J gene TRBJ2-5, with a weak D call TRBD2 (5 bases). V lost 5 bases and J 3 bases, leaving 19 bases between the germline ends. The CDR3 contains 16 residues. The germline CDR1 and CDR2 sequences are SEHNR and FQNEAQ (reference sequence). The CDR3 DNA reads as TGTGCCAGCAGCACAACATCGACCCCGGGGAAAGAGACCCAGTACTTC. Protein product: CASSTTSTPGKETQYF. The entire variable domain, with the rest obtained from reference TRBV7-9 and TRBJ2-5, is as follows: DTGVSQNPRHKITKRGQNVTFRCDPISEHNRLYWYRQTLGQGPEFLTYFQNEAQLEKSRLLSDRFSAERPKGSFSTLEIQRTEQGDSAMYLCASSTTSTPGKETQYFGPGTRLLVL.

A remark on this clonotype: An end of the junction does not agree with germline; a read error may underlie this. The CDR3 protein is CVSSAGTYWYF. In DNA, the CDR3 is TGTGTCAGCAGTGCCGGGACTTATTGGTACTTC. The rearrangement links TRBV28 to TRBJ2-7, with D maybe TRBD2 (6 bases). Germline V gene sequence: CDR1 MDHEN, CDR2 SYDVKM. There are 11 residues in the CDR3.

This clonotype was seen repeatedly, ten times or more. This chain uses TRBV24-1 with TRBJ2-7; D remains ambiguous. V was clipped by 3 bases and J by 3 bases, with 2 bases between them. Germline V CDR1 and CDR2: KGHDR, SFDVKD. The CDR3 totals 11 residues. The CDR3 bases are TGTGCCACCAGTGATCGCTACGAGCAGTACTTC. Amino acid sequence: CATSDRYEQYF.

This clonotype has a count of ten or more. CDR3 sequence reads: CASSRQGREQYF. CDR3 bases: TGTGCCAGCTCTCGACAGGGGCGCGAGCAGTACTTC. The chain combines TRBV18 with TRBJ2-7; 8 nucleotides match TRBD1. CDR3 length equals 12 residues. Trimming at V came to 6 bases and at J to 6 bases, leaving 4 bases not matched to a gene. In germline, CDR1 is KGHSH, CDR2 LQKENI.

In this sample, this clonotype turned up many times. This chain joins TRBV27 and TRBJ1-5, with 7 bases aligning to TRBD1. The CDR3 has 15 amino acids. Germline V CDR1 and CDR2: MNHEY, SMNVEV (reference sequence). The junction had 8 bases not matched to a gene; V was cut back by 5 bases and J by 4 bases. The CDR3, as DNA: TGTGCCAGCAGTCCCCGACAGGGAGGGAATCAGCCCCAGCATTTT. Translated: CASSPRQGGNQPQHF.

V and J are TRBV6-5 and TRBJ2-7; D possibly corresponds to TRBD2 (6 bases). Germline-derived CDR1 and CDR2 are MNHEY and SVGAGI. V lost 2 bases to trimming and J lost 3 bases, with 17 bases between them. The CDR3 is 16 amino acids. CDR3 sequence reads: CASSYALRGVVYEQYF. The DNA of the CDR3 is TGTGCCAGCAGTTACGCCTTGCGGGGCGTTGTCTACGAGCAGTACTTC.

This clonotype was recorded a few times. This chain connects TRBV28 to TRBJ2-5; no clear D. Trimming removed 4 bases from V and 5 bases from J, with 14 bases in between. There are 14 residues in the CDR3. CDR1 is MDHEN and CDR2 is SYDVKM in the germline V gene. The CDR3 nucleotides read TGTGCCAGCAGTTCGGTAGAGTTCGTGGAGACCCAGTACTTC. Its translation: CASSSVEFVETQYF.

This sequence joins TRBV12-3 or TRBV12-4 and TRBJ2-7, with 7 nucleotides matching TRBD1. The CDR3 has 15 amino acids. Germline trimming cut 5 bases from V and 2 bases from J; bases unmatched to any gene: 9. The CDR3 protein is CASSTQGTAAYEQYF. CDR3 sequence (DNA): TGTGCCAGCAGTACGCAAGGGACAGCCGCCTACGAGCAGTACTTC.

In its sample, this clonotype was seen many times. This sequence joins TRBV28 and TRBJ1-2, with 9 bases aligning to TRBD1. The CDR3 has 13 residues. V was clipped by 7 bases and J by 4 bases; unmatched bases: 4. Germline CDR1 is MDHEN and CDR2 is SYDVKM. In DNA form, the CDR3 reads TGTGCCAGCATCCGGGACAGGGCCTATGGCTACACCTTC. It codes for CASIRDRAYGYTF.

The chain is built from TRBV11-2 and TRBJ1-2; 8 bases fit TRBD1. CDR1 is SGHAT and CDR2 is FQNNGV in the germline V gene. The V and J ends lost 5 bases and 8 bases, in that order; junction bases with no gene match: 13. This CDR3 region has 15 residues. Written as DNA, the CDR3 is TGTGCCAGCAGCCTCGTTGACAGGGGAATTGGAGGCTACACCTTC. The encoded protein is CASSLVDRGIGGYTF.

There are many counts of this clonotype. The V call is TRBV6-5, the J call TRBJ1-2; 7 bases map to TRBD1. The CDR3 consists of 12 residues. V lost 6 bases, J lost 8 bases, and 6 bases stayed unmatched. Germline loops: CDR1 MNHEY, CDR2 SVGAGI. The DNA of the CDR3 is TGTGCCAGCAGATTCACAGGGGACGGCTACACCTTC. Translation: CASRFTGDGYTF.

This clonotype was detected only a few times. The CDR3 reads CASSYLQGGDTEAFF. The CDR3 DNA reads TGTGCCAGCAGTTACTTACAGGGGGGAGACACTGAAGCTTTCTTT. This chain uses TRBV6-5 with TRBJ1-1; TRBD1 matches 8 bases. This CDR3 comprises 15 residues. With V trimmed by 1 base and J by 3 bases, 4 bases remained unmatched. CDR1 is MNHEY and CDR2 is SVGAGI in the germline V gene.

This clonotype has ten or more counts. J is TRBJ2-5 and V is TRBV11-2, with TRBD2 as a possible D gene (7 bases). V lost 1 base to trimming and J lost 7 bases, with 13 bases between them. This CDR3 is 14 amino acids long. The germline CDR1 and CDR2 sequences are SGHAT and FQNNGV. The CDR3 sequence is CASSLVGGEGTQYF. The CDR3 region has the DNA TGTGCCAGCAGCTTAGTAGGGGGGGAGGGGACCCAGTACTTC. The variable domain in full, completed from reference TRBV11-2 and TRBJ2-5, reads EAGVAQSPRYKIIEKRQSVAFWCNPISGHATLYWYQQILGQGPKLLIQFQNNGVVDDSQLPKDRFSAERLKGVDSTLKIQPAKLEDSAVYLCASSLVGGEGTQYFGPGTRLLVL.

In its sample, this clonotype was seen many times. The chain couples TRBV25-1 to TRBJ1-2, with 8 bases identical to TRBD1. The V gene's germline CDR1 is MGHDK and CDR2 SYGVNS. CDR3 length: 15 residues. J was trimmed by 4 bases and V by 4 bases; bases with no gene match: 8. The chain's CDR3 is CASSAIGQGGYGYTF. In DNA, the CDR3 is TGTGCCAGCAGTGCTATTGGACAGGGAGGCTATGGCTACACCTTC.

Only a few counts were recorded for this clonotype. CDR3 amino acids: CASSQDLDRSYEQYF. As DNA, the CDR3 is TGCGCCAGCAGCCAAGATCTGGACAGGAGCTACGAGCAGTACTTC. V is TRBV4-1 and J is TRBJ2-7; 7 nucleotides match TRBD1. V lost 0 bases, J lost 3 bases, and 5 bases stayed unmatched. Germline V gene sequence: CDR1 MGHRA, CDR2 YSYEKL. The CDR3 runs 15 residues.

This clonotype was counted ten times or more. The gene calls are TRBV25-1 and TRBJ2-5, with TRBD2 matching over 8 bases. The ends lost 5 bases at V and 5 bases at J; junction bases unmatched: 7. This CDR3 has 14 residues. Germline CDR1 reads MGHDK; CDR2 reads SYGVNS. CDR3 bases: TGTGCCAGCAGTTTACCGGGGGGGCGTGAGACCCAGTACTTC. It translates to CASSLPGGRETQYF.

The chain couples TRBV6-1 to TRBJ2-7; maybe TRBD2 (6 bases). Per germline, CDR1 MNHNS and CDR2 SASEGT. The CDR3 is 13 residues long. The V end was cut by 7 bases, the J end by 0 bases, with 10 bases between. The CDR3: CASTGLYSYEQYF. The CDR3 DNA is TGTGCCAGCACGGGACTCTACTCCTACGAGCAGTACTTC.